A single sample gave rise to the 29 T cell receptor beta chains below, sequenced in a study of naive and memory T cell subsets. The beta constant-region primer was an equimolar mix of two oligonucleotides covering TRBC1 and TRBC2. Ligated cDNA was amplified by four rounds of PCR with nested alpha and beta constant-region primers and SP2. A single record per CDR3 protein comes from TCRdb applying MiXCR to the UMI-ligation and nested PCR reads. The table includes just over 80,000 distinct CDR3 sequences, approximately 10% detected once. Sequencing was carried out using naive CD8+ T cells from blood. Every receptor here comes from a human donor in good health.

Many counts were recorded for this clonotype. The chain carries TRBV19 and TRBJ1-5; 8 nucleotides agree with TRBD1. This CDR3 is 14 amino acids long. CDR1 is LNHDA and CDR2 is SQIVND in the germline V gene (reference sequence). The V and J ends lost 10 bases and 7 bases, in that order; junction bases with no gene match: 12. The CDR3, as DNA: TGTGCCACCTCGGACAGGGTCGTCCACCAGCCCCAGCATTTT. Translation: CATSDRVVHQPQHF.

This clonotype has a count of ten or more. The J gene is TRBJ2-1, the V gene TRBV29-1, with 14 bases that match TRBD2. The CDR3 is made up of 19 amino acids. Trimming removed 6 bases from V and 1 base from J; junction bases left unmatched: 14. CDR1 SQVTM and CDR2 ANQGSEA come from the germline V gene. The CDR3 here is CSVLGLAGVRGSSYNEQFF. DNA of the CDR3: TGCAGCGTCCTGGGACTAGCGGGAGTAAGGGGTAGTTCCTACAATGAGCAGTTCTTC.

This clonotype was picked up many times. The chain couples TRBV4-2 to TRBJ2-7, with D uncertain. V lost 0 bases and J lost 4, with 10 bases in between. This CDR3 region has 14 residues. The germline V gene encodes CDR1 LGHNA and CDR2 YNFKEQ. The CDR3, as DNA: TGTGCCAGCAGCCAAGATACAGCAGAATACGAGCAGTACTTC. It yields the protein CASSQDTAEYEQYF.

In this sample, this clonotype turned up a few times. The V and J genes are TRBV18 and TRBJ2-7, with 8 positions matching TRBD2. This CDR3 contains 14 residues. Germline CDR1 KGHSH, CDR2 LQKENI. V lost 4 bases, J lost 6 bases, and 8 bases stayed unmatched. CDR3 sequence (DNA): TGTGCCAGCTCACAGGGCGGGAGGAGAGCCGAGCAGTACTTC. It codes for CASSQGGRRAEQYF.

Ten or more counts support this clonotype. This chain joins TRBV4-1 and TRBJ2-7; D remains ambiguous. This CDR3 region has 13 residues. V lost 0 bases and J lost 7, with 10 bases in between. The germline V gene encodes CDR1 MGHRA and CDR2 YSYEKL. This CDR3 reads CASSQDMRQEQYF. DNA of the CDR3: TGCGCCAGCAGCCAAGATATGAGACAAGAGCAGTACTTC.

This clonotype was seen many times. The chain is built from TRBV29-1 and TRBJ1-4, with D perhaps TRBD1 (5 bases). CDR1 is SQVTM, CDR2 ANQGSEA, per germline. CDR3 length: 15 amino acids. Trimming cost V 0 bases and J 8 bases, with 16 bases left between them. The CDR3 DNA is TGCAGCGTTGAAGATCTCGAGGGGAAGGAGGAAAAACTGTTTTTT. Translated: CSVEDLEGKEEKLFF.

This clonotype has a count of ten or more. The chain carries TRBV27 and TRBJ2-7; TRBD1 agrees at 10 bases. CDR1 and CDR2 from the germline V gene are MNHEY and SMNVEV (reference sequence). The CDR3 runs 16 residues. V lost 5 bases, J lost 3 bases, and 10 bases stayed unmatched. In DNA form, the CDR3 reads TGTGCCAGCAGTCGAGCCGGGACAGGGGTTGTCTACGAGCAGTACTTC. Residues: CASSRAGTGVVYEQYF.

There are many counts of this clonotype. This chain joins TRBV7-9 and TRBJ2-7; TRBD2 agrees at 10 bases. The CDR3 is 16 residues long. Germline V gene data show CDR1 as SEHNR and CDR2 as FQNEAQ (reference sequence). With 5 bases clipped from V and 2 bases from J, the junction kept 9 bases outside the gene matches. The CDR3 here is CASSPPSGLATYEQYF. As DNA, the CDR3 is TGTGCCAGCAGCCCGCCCTCGGGACTAGCGACCTACGAGCAGTACTTC.

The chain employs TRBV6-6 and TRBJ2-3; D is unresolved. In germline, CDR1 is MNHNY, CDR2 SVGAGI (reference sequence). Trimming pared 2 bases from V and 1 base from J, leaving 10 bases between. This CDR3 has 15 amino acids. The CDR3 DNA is TGTGCCAGCAGTTACCGCCCCGGCGGCACAGATACGCAGTATTTT. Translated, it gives CASSYRPGGTDTQYF.

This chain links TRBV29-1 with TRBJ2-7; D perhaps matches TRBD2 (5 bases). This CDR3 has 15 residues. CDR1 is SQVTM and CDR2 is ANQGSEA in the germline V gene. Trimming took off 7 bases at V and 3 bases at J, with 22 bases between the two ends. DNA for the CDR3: TGCAGCGCCACGCACCCGAGGGTATCGAACTACGAGCAGTACTTC. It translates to CSATHPRVSNYEQYF.

The CDR3 spells CASSQGIPGDGYNEQFF. CDR3 sequence (DNA): TGTGCCAGCAGCCAGGGGATCCCAGGGGATGGGTACAATGAGCAGTTCTTC. The gene calls are TRBV4-2 and TRBJ2-1; D possibly corresponds to TRBD1 (6 bases). The CDR3 runs to 17 residues. The germline gives CDR1 LGHNA, CDR2 YNFKEQ. V shed 3 bases and J shed 4 bases, with 19 bases lying between them.

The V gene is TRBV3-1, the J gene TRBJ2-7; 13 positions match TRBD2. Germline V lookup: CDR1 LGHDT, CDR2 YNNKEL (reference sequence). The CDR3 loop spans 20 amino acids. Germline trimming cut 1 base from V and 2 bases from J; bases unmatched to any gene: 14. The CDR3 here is CASSQGGTSGNSYTTYEQYF. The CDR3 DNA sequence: TGTGCCAGCAGCCAAGGGGGGACTAGCGGGAACTCCTATACCACCTACGAGCAGTACTTC.

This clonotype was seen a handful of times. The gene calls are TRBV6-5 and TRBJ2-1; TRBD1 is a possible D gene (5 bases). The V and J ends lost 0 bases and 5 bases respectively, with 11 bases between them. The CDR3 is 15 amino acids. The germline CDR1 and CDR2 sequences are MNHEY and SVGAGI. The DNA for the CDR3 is TGTGCCAGCAGTTACTCGGTAGGGGCTAACAATGAGCAGTTCTTC. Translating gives CASSYSVGANNEQFF.

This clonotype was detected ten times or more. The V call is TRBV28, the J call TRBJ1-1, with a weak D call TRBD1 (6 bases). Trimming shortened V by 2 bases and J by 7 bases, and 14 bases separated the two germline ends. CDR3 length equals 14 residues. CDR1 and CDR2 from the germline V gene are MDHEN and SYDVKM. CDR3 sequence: CASSLRQVVVEAFF. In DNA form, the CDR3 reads TGTGCCAGCAGTTTAAGACAGGTGGTAGTTGAAGCTTTCTTT.

The CDR3 sequence: CASSLEGLAGGVYYEQYF. In DNA, the CDR3 is TGTGCCAGCAGCTTAGAAGGACTAGCGGGAGGTGTATACTACGAGCAGTACTTC. The chain employs TRBV11-2 and TRBJ2-7, with 14 bases identical to TRBD2. Germline V gene lookup returns CDR1 SGHAT and CDR2 FQNNGV. The CDR3 runs to 18 residues. With 0 bases clipped from V and 3 bases from J, the junction kept 7 bases outside the gene matches.

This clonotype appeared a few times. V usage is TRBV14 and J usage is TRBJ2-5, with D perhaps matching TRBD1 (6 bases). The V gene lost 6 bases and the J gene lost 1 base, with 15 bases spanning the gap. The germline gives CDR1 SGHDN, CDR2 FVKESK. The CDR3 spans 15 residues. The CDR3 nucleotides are TGTGCCAGCAGTCGAGGACAGTTACTCCAAGAGACCCAGTACTTC. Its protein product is CASSRGQLLQETQYF.

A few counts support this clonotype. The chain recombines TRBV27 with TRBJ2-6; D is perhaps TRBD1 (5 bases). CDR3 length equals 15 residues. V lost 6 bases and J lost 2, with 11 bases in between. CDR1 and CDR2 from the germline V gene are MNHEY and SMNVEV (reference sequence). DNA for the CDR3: TGTGCCAGCAGAACAAGGGGCGCTGGGGCCAACGTCCTGACTTTC. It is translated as CASRTRGAGANVLTF.

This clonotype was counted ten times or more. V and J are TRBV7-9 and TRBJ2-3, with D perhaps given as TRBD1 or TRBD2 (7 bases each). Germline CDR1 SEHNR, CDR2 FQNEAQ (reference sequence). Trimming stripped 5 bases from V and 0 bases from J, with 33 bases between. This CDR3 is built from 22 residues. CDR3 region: CASSDDKGALGIAGYSTDTQYF. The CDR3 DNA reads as TGTGCCAGCAGCGACGATAAGGGGGCGCTGGGGATAGCGGGTTATAGCACAGATACGCAGTATTTT.

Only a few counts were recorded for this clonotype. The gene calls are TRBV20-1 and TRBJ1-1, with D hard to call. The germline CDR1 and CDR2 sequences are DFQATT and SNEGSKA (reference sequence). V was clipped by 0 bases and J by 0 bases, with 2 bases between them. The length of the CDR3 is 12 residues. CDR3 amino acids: CSAREMNTEAFF. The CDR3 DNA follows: TGCAGTGCTAGAGAGATGAACACTGAAGCTTTCTTT.

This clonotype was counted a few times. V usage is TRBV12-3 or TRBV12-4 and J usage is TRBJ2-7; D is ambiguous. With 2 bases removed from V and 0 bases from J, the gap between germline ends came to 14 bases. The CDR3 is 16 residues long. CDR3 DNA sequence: TGTGCCAGCAGTTTAAGTTCGAGACTGCTCTCCTACGAGCAGTACTTC. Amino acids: CASSLSSRLLSYEQYF.

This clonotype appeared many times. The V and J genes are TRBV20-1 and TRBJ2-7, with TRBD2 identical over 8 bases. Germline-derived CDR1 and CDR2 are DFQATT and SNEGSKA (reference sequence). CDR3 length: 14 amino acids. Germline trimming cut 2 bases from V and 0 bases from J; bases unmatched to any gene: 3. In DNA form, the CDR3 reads TGCAGTGCTAGAAAACTAGCGGACTCCTACGAGCAGTACTTC. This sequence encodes CSARKLADSYEQYF.

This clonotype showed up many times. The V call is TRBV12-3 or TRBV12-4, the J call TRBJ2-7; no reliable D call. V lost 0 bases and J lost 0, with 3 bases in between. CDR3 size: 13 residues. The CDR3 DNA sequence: TGTGCCAGCAGTTTAGCGACCTCCTACGAGCAGTACTTC. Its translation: CASSLATSYEQYF.

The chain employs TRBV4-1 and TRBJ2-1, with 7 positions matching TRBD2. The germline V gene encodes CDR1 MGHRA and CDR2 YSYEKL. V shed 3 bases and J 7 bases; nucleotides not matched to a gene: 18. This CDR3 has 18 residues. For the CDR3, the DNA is TGCGCCAGCAGCCACCTGGGGGGGAGGGGAGGGCTAGGGAATGAGCAGTTCTTC. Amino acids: CASSHLGGRGGLGNEQFF.

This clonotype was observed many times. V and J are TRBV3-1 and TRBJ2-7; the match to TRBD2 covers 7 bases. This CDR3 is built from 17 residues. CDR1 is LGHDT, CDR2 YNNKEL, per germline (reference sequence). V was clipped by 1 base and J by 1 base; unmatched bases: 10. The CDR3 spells CASSQAIAASGSYEQYF. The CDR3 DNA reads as TGTGCCAGCAGCCAAGCAATAGCGGCTAGCGGATCCTACGAGCAGTACTTC.

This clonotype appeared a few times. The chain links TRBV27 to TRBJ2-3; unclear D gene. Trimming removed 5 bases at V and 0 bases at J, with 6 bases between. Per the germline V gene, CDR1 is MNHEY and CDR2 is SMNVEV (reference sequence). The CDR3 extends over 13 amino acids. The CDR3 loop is CASSLHSTDTQYF. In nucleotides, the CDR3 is TGTGCCAGCAGTCTCCACAGCACAGATACGCAGTATTTT.

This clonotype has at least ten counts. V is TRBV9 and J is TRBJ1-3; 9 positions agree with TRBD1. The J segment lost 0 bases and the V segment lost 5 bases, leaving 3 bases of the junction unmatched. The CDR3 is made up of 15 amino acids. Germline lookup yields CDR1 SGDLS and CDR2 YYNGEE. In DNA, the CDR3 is TGTGCCAGCAGTCCGACAGGGGGCTCTGGAAACACCATATATTTT. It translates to CASSPTGGSGNTIYF.

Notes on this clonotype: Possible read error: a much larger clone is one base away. CDR3 amino acids: CASSYGQGRNEKLFF. Here the CDR3 DNA reads TGTGCCAGCAGCTACGGACAGGGCCGAAATGAAAAACTGTTTTTT. This chain joins TRBV7-6 and TRBJ1-4; TRBD1 aligns across 8 bases. With 4 bases clipped from V and 5 bases from J, the junction kept 6 bases outside the gene matches. CDR1 is SGHVS and CDR2 is FNYEAQ in the germline V gene. This CDR3 contains 15 residues.

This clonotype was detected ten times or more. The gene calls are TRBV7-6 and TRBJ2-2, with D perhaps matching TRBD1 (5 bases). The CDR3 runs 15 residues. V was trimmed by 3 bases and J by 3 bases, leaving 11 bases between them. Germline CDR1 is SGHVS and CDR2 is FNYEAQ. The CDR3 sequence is CASSFISGYTGELFF. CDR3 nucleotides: TGTGCCAGCAGCTTCATCTCAGGGTACACCGGGGAGCTGTTTTTT. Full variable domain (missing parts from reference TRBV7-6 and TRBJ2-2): GAGVSQSPRYKVTKRGQDVALRCDPISGHVSLYWYRQALGQGPEFLTYFNYEAQQDKSGLPNDRFSAERPEGSISTLTIQRTEQRDSAMYRCASSFISGYTGELFFGEGSRLTVL.

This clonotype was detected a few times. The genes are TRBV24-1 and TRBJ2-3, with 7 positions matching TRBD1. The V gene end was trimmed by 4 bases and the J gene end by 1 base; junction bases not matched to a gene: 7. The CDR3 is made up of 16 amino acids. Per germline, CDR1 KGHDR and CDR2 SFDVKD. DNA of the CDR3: TGTGCCACCAGTGACCCTACAGGGGCAGGCACAGATACGCAGTATTTT. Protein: CATSDPTGAGTDTQYF.